This passage covers 20 T cell receptor beta chains from one sample sequenced in a study of metastatic and nonmetastatic thyroid tumors. Nobody among the patients had been given any treatment before thyroid surgery. TCRdb re-called the PCR reads through MiXCR. The data hold about 38,000 clones, with around 43% observed a single time. Sequenced input: tumor tissue. These receptors originate from a male donor with papillary thyroid cancer or a benign thyroid nodule (not recorded which). Some clones in this sample may be carry-over from other donors' samples.

The chain uses TRBV4-2 and TRBJ1-6; D remains ambiguous. Germline CDR1 and CDR2: LGHNA and YNFKEQ. Trimming removed 4 bases at V and 0 bases at J, with 22 bases between. The CDR3 totals 20 residues. The CDR3 here is CASSPPGDRALSSYNSPLHF. CDR3 sequence (DNA): TGTGCCAGCAGCCCGCCGGGCGACCGAGCCCTTAGCTCCTATAATTCACCCCTCCACTTT.

The chain has TRBV11-3 and TRBJ2-7; perhaps TRBD1 as D (6 bases). The germline V gene encodes CDR1 SGHNT and CDR2 YENEEA. CDR3 size: 13 residues. Trimming removed 6 bases from V and 6 bases from J, with 15 bases in between. The CDR3 is CASSPLGAVEQYF. In DNA, the CDR3 is TGTGCCAGCAGTCCCTTGGGGGCAGTCGAGCAGTACTTC.

This sequence joins TRBV6-1 and TRBJ1-2; D is possibly TRBD1 (5 bases). The CDR3 totals 15 residues. Looked up from germline, CDR1 is MNHNS and CDR2 is SASEGT. V was trimmed by 3 bases and J by 1 base, leaving 12 bases between them. This CDR3 reads CASSEGGGGNYGYTF. The CDR3 bases are TGTGCCAGCAGTGAGGGGGGAGGAGGTAACTATGGCTACACCTTC.

This clone was recorded a few times. The CDR3 DNA sequence: TGTGCCTGGAGTGTAGGGCTAGCGGTCAATGAGCAGTTCTTC. Amino acids: CAWSVGLAVNEQFF. The chain has TRBV30 and TRBJ2-1; 7 nucleotides match TRBD2. V lost 0 bases and J lost 6; bases outside the gene matches: 5. This CDR3 is built from 14 residues. Per the germline V gene, CDR1 is GTSNPN and CDR2 is SVGIG (reference sequence).

This clone came up many times. The chain links TRBV11-1 to TRBJ2-3; D ambiguous. Germline assignment: CDR1 SGHAT and CDR2 FQDESV (reference sequence). CDR3 length equals 17 residues. The ends were cut back, 4 bases at V and 4 bases at J, with 21 bases in the middle. CDR3 loop: CASSSPEEYGVSDTQYF. The CDR3 nucleotides read TGTGCCAGCAGCTCCCCAGAAGAGTATGGAGTGTCAGATACGCAGTATTTT.

The chain uses TRBV6-1 and TRBJ2-2; TRBD2 is a possible D gene (5 bases). Germline CDR1 reads MNHNS; CDR2 reads SASEGT. Trimming removed 0 bases from V and 3 bases from J, with 5 bases in between. This CDR3 has 14 amino acids. This chain's CDR3 is CASSEAGDTGELFF. The CDR3, as DNA: TGTGCCAGCAGTGAAGCGGGAGACACCGGGGAGCTGTTTTTT.

The V gene is TRBV6-1, the J gene TRBJ2-3; 7 bases match TRBD2. V was clipped by 3 bases and J by 6 bases; unmatched bases: 12. Looked up from germline, CDR1 is MNHNS and CDR2 is SASEGT. The CDR3 runs to 16 residues. CDR3 residues: CASSESRSGIGDTQYF. The CDR3 bases are TGTGCCAGCAGTGAGTCTCGGAGCGGGATTGGGGATACGCAGTATTTT.

V and J are TRBV24-1 and TRBJ2-1, with D tentatively TRBD1 (6 bases). This CDR3 has 14 amino acids. Germline CDR1 KGHDR, CDR2 SFDVKD. Trimming shortened V by 4 bases and J by 5 bases, and 11 bases separated the two germline ends. In DNA, the CDR3 is TGTGCCACCAGTGACGTCTACAGGGACAATGAGCAGTTCTTC. Translation: CATSDVYRDNEQFF.

This clone was recorded only once. V and J are TRBV18 and TRBJ2-1; 8 nucleotides line up with TRBD1. The CDR3 spans 14 residues. Germline assignment: CDR1 KGHSH and CDR2 LQKENI. Germline trimming cut 3 bases from V and 6 bases from J; bases unmatched to any gene: 4. CDR3 residues: CASSPGQVFNEQFF. In nucleotides, the CDR3 is TGTGCCAGCTCACCGGGACAGGTGTTCAATGAGCAGTTCTTC.

The gene calls are TRBV11-3 and TRBJ2-1; 8 bases line up with TRBD2. V dropped 5 bases and J dropped 9; count of bases not matched to a gene: 6. The length of the CDR3 is 13 residues. Germline V gives CDR1 SGHNT, CDR2 YENEEA. The CDR3 nucleotides are TGTGCCAGCAGCCCCCGACTAGCGACTGAGCAGTTCTTC. Encoded protein: CASSPRLATEQFF.

By frequency in the sample, this clone is medium-sized. The gene calls are TRBV3-1 and TRBJ2-5, with 12 nucleotides matching TRBD2. The V gene end was trimmed by 0 bases and the J gene end by 7 bases; junction bases not matched to a gene: 15. This CDR3 contains 19 residues. The germline V gene has CDR1 LGHDT and CDR2 YNNKEL (reference sequence). The CDR3 DNA reads as TGTGCCAGCAGCCAAGATTTGCAGTTACTAGCGGGAGGAAGGGGGACCCAGTACTTC. It is translated as CASSQDLQLLAGGRGTQYF.

This chain connects TRBV13 to TRBJ2-7; 9 bases agree with TRBD1. CDR3 length: 15 amino acids. Trimming removed 5 bases from V and 5 bases from J; junction bases left unmatched: 10. Germline V gene sequence: CDR1 PRHDT, CDR2 FYEKMQ (reference sequence). DNA for the CDR3: TGTGCCAGCAGCCTCGGACAGGGGATGGGTAACGAGCAGTACTTC. It encodes CASSLGQGMGNEQYF.

The chain has TRBV10-3 and TRBJ2-7; D ambiguous. The CDR3 is 14 residues long. Per the germline V gene, CDR1 is ENHRY and CDR2 is SYGVKD. V was shortened by 0 bases and J by 7 bases, with 13 bases between the two germline ends. CDR3 sequence reads: CAISESLRSPEQYF. CDR3 in DNA: TGTGCCATCAGTGAGTCATTGAGGTCTCCGGAGCAGTACTTC.

The rearrangement links TRBV6-1 to TRBJ1-5; tentatively, D is TRBD1 (5 bases). Trimming removed 7 bases at V and 7 bases at J, with 17 bases between. Germline V CDR1 and CDR2: MNHNS, SASEGT. The CDR3 covers 14 residues. CDR3 amino acids: CASTPGPQAQPQHF. The DNA of the CDR3 is TGTGCCAGCACACCGGGACCCCAGGCGCAGCCCCAGCATTTT.

The sample holds a few counts of this clone. J is TRBJ2-1 and V is TRBV28; no clear D. The germline V and J ends were trimmed by 3 bases and 7 bases, with 7 bases remaining between them. This CDR3 has 12 amino acids. Germline assignment: CDR1 MDHEN and CDR2 SYDVKM. CDR3 nucleotides: TGTGCCAGCAGTTTCCTCACTAATGAGCAGTTCTTC. Its translation is CASSFLTNEQFF.

This clone was detected a few times. The rearrangement joins TRBV6-2 or TRBV6-3 to TRBJ2-1; no reliable D call. The length of the CDR3 is 13 residues. Per the germline V gene, CDR1 is MNHEY and CDR2 is SVGEGT. Trimming shortened V by 6 bases and J by 0 bases, and 6 bases separated the two germline ends. As DNA, the CDR3 is TGTGCCAGCAGGGAAGGCTCCTACAATGAGCAGTTCTTC. It is translated as CASREGSYNEQFF.

Here the CDR3 DNA reads TGTGCCAGCAGCTTAGACCCGCTCGACAGCGACTATGGCTACACCTTC. As protein: CASSLDPLDSDYGYTF. The chain couples TRBV11-1 to TRBJ1-2, with D perhaps TRBD1 (5 bases). This CDR3 is built from 16 residues. CDR1 SGHAT and CDR2 FQDESV come from the germline V gene (reference sequence). Trimming cost V 1 base and J 3 bases, with 15 bases left between them.

This sequence joins TRBV20-1 and TRBJ2-3; the D gene is possibly TRBD1 (6 bases). This CDR3 region has 13 residues. Germline CDR1 reads DFQATT; CDR2 reads SNEGSKA (reference sequence). Trimming removed 3 bases at V and 6 bases at J, with 13 bases between. The CDR3 here is CSASSRGRDTQYF. CDR3 DNA sequence: TGCAGTGCTAGTAGCAGGGGAAGGGATACGCAGTATTTT.

As to this clone: The junction and the germline gene differ at one end; a read error may be behind it. This sequence joins TRBV5-8 and TRBJ2-2, with 10 bases identical to TRBD1. This CDR3 comprises 15 residues. Germline CDR1 is SGHTS and CDR2 is YDEGEE. As DNA, the CDR3 is TGTGCCAGCAGCTCGGGACAGGGGTTTTCCGGGGAGCTGTTTTTC. This gives the protein CASSSGQGFSGELFF.

The V gene is TRBV28, the J gene TRBJ2-7, with D possibly TRBD2 on 6 matching bases. The CDR3 consists of 16 residues. In germline, CDR1 is MDHEN, CDR2 SYDVKM. V was trimmed by 5 bases and J by 3 bases, leaving 20 bases between them. The CDR3 nucleotides read TGTGCCAGCAGTCTCCTTCTGGGGGGACTTGGCTACGAGCAGTACTTC. This translates into CASSLLLGGLGYEQYF.